Sequencing of this T cell receptor beta chain was carried out in a study of cytomegalovirus exposure and HLA in healthy donors. Study-level findings and limits: Reports indicated that the classifier achieved high specificity and sensitivity in diagnosing cytomegalovirus status. In a later analysis, compared with equally common non-associated chains, HLA-associated beta chains were more expanded. The records held CMV serostatus as the only immune exposure information.

As regards this clone: Its specificity is unknown.

The length of the CDR3 is 17 residues. V trimming: 4 bases; J trimming: 4 bases; junction bases outside the gene matches: 12. Germline CDR1 is SGHRS and CDR2 is YFSETQ. The PCR had 60 Vbeta and 13 Jbeta primers. The authors' processing: A follow-up analysis tallied around 80 million unique TCR beta chains, roughly 11 million shared. Generated by immunoSEQ multiplex PCR, the TCRdb table keeps only in-frame clones and is missing some. From that table come the V and J calls and clone size; the DNA was used to work out D and trimming. The sample lists 100,000 to 150,000 clones, about 84% seen once, with 1% to 1.5% in the top ten.

This clonotype was sampled from a boy between 5 and 17 years old in good health and CMV-seronegative. The sample taken for sequencing was PBMCs. The chain recombines TRBV5-1 with TRBJ2-3, with 10 bases fitting TRBD2. CDR3 sequence (DNA): TGCGCCAGCAGCCCAGGCGGAGCGGGAGGGCTGGCAGATACGCAGTATTTT. It yields the protein CASSPGGAGGLADTQYF. The variable domain in full, with the rest retrieved from reference TRBV5-1 and TRBJ2-3, is KAGVTQTPRYLIKTRGQQVTLSCSPISGHRSVSWYQQTPGQGLQFLFEYFSETQRNKGNFPGRFSGRQFSNSRSEMNVSTLELGDSALYLCASSPGGAGGLADTQYFGPGTRLTVL.